This T cell receptor (beta chain) was identified during a study of OX40 agonist ivuxolimab in advanced cancers. V trimming: 0 bases; J trimming: 5 bases; junction bases outside the gene matches: 11. Per germline, CDR1 SGHRS and CDR2 YFSETQ. CDR3 length: 17 amino acids. Regarding this clone: Its target is unknown.

Study results and limitations: Expanded clones belonging to CD8+ T cells outnumbered, on average, those of CD4+. It was not determined which antigens were specifically recognized by the peripheral T cells that had undergone clonal expansion.

On cycle 4 day 1 and cycle 7 day 1, as well as at baseline, blood was sampled. TCRdb keeps only in-frame clones here, not all; method: immunoSEQ multiplex PCR. The repertoire has about 91,000 clones, more than 75% of them found once; the top ten carry roughly 2.1%. The TCR sequence derives from an adult with an advanced solid tumor such as melanoma, head and neck, liver or kidney cancer. The sequencing used CD4+ or CD8+ T cells sorted from blood, collected in a trial of the OX40 agonist ivuxolimab. This chain links TRBV5-1 with TRBJ1-5; TRBD1 agrees at 7 bases. The CDR3 loop reads CASSLGPDREDDQPQHF. In DNA form, the CDR3 reads TGCGCCAGCAGCTTGGGGCCTGACAGGGAGGATGATCAGCCCCAGCATTTT. Full variable domain (remainder filled in from reference TRBV5-1 and TRBJ1-5): KAGVTQTPRYLIKTRGQQVTLSCSPISGHRSVSWYQQTPGQGLQFLFEYFSETQRNKGNFPGRFSGRQFSNSRSEMNVSTLELGDSALYLCASSLGPDREDDQPQHFGDGTRLSIL.